The clone carrying this TCR beta chain was seen many times. Its target is not known. CDR1 is SNHLY and CDR2 is FYNNEI in the germline V gene. This CDR3 region has 16 residues. The V gene end was trimmed by 2 bases and the J gene end by 3 bases; junction bases not matched to a gene: 5. This record comes from a study of T cells in Graves' hyperthyroidism and ophthalmopathy. Regarding the study as a whole: Expanded thyroid clonotypes (above 0.001) were mostly also found in blood. From stable hyperthyroidism, ophthalmopathy was set apart by a 13 V-J model.

TCR beta CDR3 region amplification was performed from RNA transcripts. TCR CDR3 regions were first amplified by RT-PCR with HTBI primers. From the multiplex PCR reads, TCRdb called clonotypes with MiXCR, one entry per CDR3 protein. The sample holds around 300,000 distinct CDR3 sequences, 11% to 15% seen once. Aged 18 to 65, the patients had hyperthyroidism that was newly diagnosed and had lasted under 2 months. Source material for PBMCs was 10 ml fresh peripheral blood. This sequence joins TRBV2 and TRBJ2-1, with 9 bases aligning to TRBD2. Sequences were obtained from blood. This sequence was found in a woman in her twenties or thirties with Graves' hyperthyroidism. The CDR3 DNA is TGTGCCAGCAGTGAACAACTAGCGGGTAACTACAATGAGCAGTTCTTC. This gives the protein CASSEQLAGNYNEQFF.